A selection of T cell receptor beta chains follows, all from one sample in a study of regulatory and conventional T cells in RAG deficiency. The table came from immunoSEQ multiplex PCR; TCRdb's copy has only in-frame clones and leaves some out. The sample includes under 35,000 clones, about 75% of them seen just once. This sample also belongs to another study, concerning regulatory T cells.

The sequenced material came from CD4+ effector T cells sorted from blood. Receptors originate from a human donor in good health. Each CDR3 is given with its conserved first and last residue. Each record gives: CDR3 protein, CDR3 DNA, D gene, clone size, J gene, V gene. The D gene is left open where the match is weak. Rows give clone size only sometimes, using once, few, many, or a class for an expanded clone.

CASNGANVLTF,TGTGCCAGCAACGGGGCCAACGTCCTGACTTTC,NA,NA,TRBJ2-6,TRBV7-9
CASRDPPAPEAGELFF,TGTGCCAGTAGAGACCCGCCGGCCCCTGAGGCCGGGGAGCTGTTTTTT,NA,NA,TRBJ2-2,TRBV19
CASSLAYGSGNTIYF,TGTGCCAGCAGCTTAGCGTATGGATCTGGAAACACCATATATTTT,NA,NA,TRBJ1-3,TRBV7-9
CAWSPRANGAFF,TGTGCCTGGAGCCCCCGGGCAAACGGGGCTTTCTTT,NA,few,TRBJ1-1,TRBV30
CAWSVRGDSQPQHF,TGTGCCTGGAGTGTACGCGGGGACAGTCAGCCCCAGCATTTT,TRBD1,NA,TRBJ1-5,TRBV30
CASSAHRGVSSYEQYF,TGTGCCAGCAGCGCACACAGGGGAGTGTCCTCCTACGAGCAGTACTTC,TRBD1,once,TRBJ2-7,TRBV7-9
CASTLAAGNQPQHF,TGTGCCAGCACTCTAGCGGCAGGCAATCAGCCCCAGCATTTT,NA,few,TRBJ1-5,TRBV2
CASSLTRWGTDTQYF,TGCGCCAGCAGCTTAACTAGATGGGGCACAGATACGCAGTATTTT,NA,NA,TRBJ2-3,TRBV5-1
CASSLEPGQALSNQPQHF,TGTGCCAGCAGCTTAGAGCCAGGTCAGGCCCTTAGCAATCAGCCCCAGCATTTT,NA,NA,TRBJ1-5,TRBV11-3
CAWSPLAGGPHSSTGELFF,TGTGCCTGGAGTCCCCTAGCGGGGGGGCCACATTCGTCAACCGGGGAGCTGTTTTTT,TRBD2,once,TRBJ2-2,TRBV30
CASSRIAGTSKPEQFF,TGTGCCAGCAGTCGAATAGCCGGGACTAGTAAACCGGAGCAGTTCTTC,TRBD2,NA,TRBJ2-1,TRBV7-8
CASSSGLAVVKNIQYF,TGCGCCAGCAGCTCGGGACTAGCGGTTGTCAAAAACATTCAGTACTTC,TRBD2,NA,TRBJ2-4,TRBV4-1
CSVDRGQAGNTIYF,TGCAGCGTCGACAGGGGGCAGGCTGGAAACACCATATATTTT,TRBD1,NA,TRBJ1-3,TRBV29-1
CASTPPNRDYGYTF,TGTGCCAGCACCCCACCCAACAGGGACTATGGCTACACCTTC,NA,few,TRBJ1-2,TRBV7-2
CASRLDGPGGSYNSPLHF,TGTGCAAGTCGCTTAGATGGGCCAGGAGGAAGTTATAATTCACCCCTCCACTTT,NA,NA,TRBJ1-6,TRBV12-2
CASSLDAAAYEQYF,TGTGCCAGCAGCTTAGACGCGGCCGCCTACGAGCAGTACTTC,NA,NA,TRBJ2-7,TRBV11-2
CASSLNYRANTGELFF,TGTGCCAGCAGCTTAAATTACAGGGCGAACACCGGGGAGCTGTTTTTT,NA,NA,TRBJ2-2,TRBV7-3
CASSPPWAWESSNEKLFF,TGTGCCAGCTCACCTCCATGGGCCTGGGAGTCCTCTAATGAAAAACTGTTTTTT,NA,NA,TRBJ1-4,TRBV18
CASSEEGSGGPGKNIQYF,TGTGCCAGCAGTGAAGAGGGGTCAGGGGGCCCGGGCAAAAACATTCAGTACTTC,TRBD1,NA,TRBJ2-4,TRBV2
CASSFKGAITDTQYF,TGTGCCAGCAGTTTTAAGGGGGCAATCACAGATACGCAGTATTTT,TRBD1,NA,TRBJ2-3,TRBV27
CASSVEVRGTDTQYF,TGTGCCAGCAGCGTAGAGGTACGGGGGACAGATACGCAGTATTTT,NA,once,TRBJ2-3,TRBV9
CASSFIWGVDGELFF,TGCGCCAGCAGCTTTATATGGGGGGTCGACGGGGAGCTGTTTTTT,NA,NA,TRBJ2-2,TRBV5-1
CASSLSGRDTQYF,TGTGCCAGCAGCCTCTCGGGGCGAGATACGCAGTATTTT,NA,NA,TRBJ2-3,TRBV5-4
CASIRGTNSYEQYF,TGTGCCAGCATCCGGGGGACAAACTCCTACGAGCAGTACTTC,NA,NA,TRBJ2-7,TRBV2
CASSIGGGADTQYF,TGTGCCAGTAGTATCGGGGGGGGTGCAGATACGCAGTATTTT,TRBD2,NA,TRBJ2-3,TRBV19
CAWSSQGISYEQYF,TGTGCCTGGAGTAGCCAAGGGATCTCCTACGAGCAGTACTTC,NA,once,TRBJ2-7,TRBV30
CASSPTGITEAFF,TGTGCCAGCAGTCCGACAGGCATCACTGAAGCTTTCTTT,NA,NA,TRBJ1-1,TRBV27
CASSRTGYNQPQHF,TGTGCCAGCAGCCGGACAGGATACAATCAGCCCCAGCATTTT,TRBD1,few,TRBJ1-5,TRBV7-9
CASSVGQLSSGANVLTF,TGTGCCAGCAGCGTGGGACAGTTAAGCTCTGGGGCCAACGTCCTGACTTTC,TRBD1,NA,TRBJ2-6,TRBV5-8
CASSPQKRIDNEQFF,TGTGCCAGCTCACCCCAGAAGAGAATAGACAATGAGCAGTTCTTC,NA,NA,TRBJ2-1,TRBV18
CASSIYPSYEQYF,TGTGCCAGTAGTATTTATCCTTCCTACGAGCAGTACTTC,NA,NA,TRBJ2-7,TRBV19
CASRQHSNQPQHF,TGTGCCAGCAGACAACATAGCAATCAGCCCCAGCATTTT,NA,NA,TRBJ1-5,TRBV2
CASSHGRSSYNSPLHF,TGTGCCAGCAGTCACGGCCGGAGCTCCTATAATTCACCCCTCCACTTT,NA,NA,TRBJ1-6,TRBV6-6
CASSVEEGGNYGYTF,TGTGCCAGCAGCGTAGAGGAGGGAGGAAACTATGGCTACACCTTC,NA,NA,TRBJ1-2,TRBV9
CASSDITSGSKETQYF,TGTGCCAGCAGTGACATAACTAGCGGCTCAAAAGAGACCCAGTACTTC,TRBD2,NA,TRBJ2-5,TRBV2
CASSPTDRVGSPLHF,TGTGCCAGCAGCCCGACCGACAGGGTTGGCTCACCCCTCCACTTT,TRBD1,NA,TRBJ1-6,TRBV11-2
CAISGKDSAGYTF,TGTGCCATCAGTGGAAAGGATAGTGCCGGCTACACCTTC,NA,NA,TRBJ1-2,TRBV6-6
CAVGRGDEKLFF,TGTGCGGTGGGCAGGGGTGATGAAAAACTGTTTTTT,NA,NA,TRBJ1-4,TRBV10-3
CASSFTGQHSYEQYF,TGCGCCAGCAGTTTTACGGGACAGCACTCCTACGAGCAGTACTTC,TRBD1,NA,TRBJ2-7,TRBV5-1
CASSRQIYEQYF,TGTGCCAGCAGTCGACAAATCTACGAGCAGTACTTC,NA,once,TRBJ2-7,TRBV6-6
CASSLAITGETQYF,TGTGCCAGCAGCTTAGCTATAACGGGAGAGACCCAGTACTTC,NA,NA,TRBJ2-5,TRBV7-2
CASSPLAASTDTQYF,TGTGCCAGCTCACCTCTAGCGGCCAGCACAGATACGCAGTATTTT,TRBD2,once,TRBJ2-3,TRBV18
CASSLYSEANYGYTF,TGTGCCAGCAGCTTGTACTCGGAAGCCAACTATGGCTACACCTTC,NA,NA,TRBJ1-2,TRBV7-9
CASSVEAGDREQYF,TGTGCCAGCAGCGTAGAGGCAGGGGATCGAGAGCAGTACTTC,NA,NA,TRBJ2-7,TRBV9
CAIKRAWGQDEQYF,TGTGCCATCAAGCGAGCGTGGGGTCAGGACGAGCAGTACTTC,NA,NA,TRBJ2-7,TRBV10-3
CASSDYNSPLHF,TGTGCCAGCTCCGACTATAATTCACCCCTCCACTTT,NA,NA,TRBJ1-6,TRBV28
CASSLVTGNTIYF,TGCGCCAGCAGCTTGGTGACTGGAAACACCATATATTTT,NA,few,TRBJ1-3,TRBV5-1
CASSVVAGDADTQYF,TGTGCCAGCAGCGTAGTTGCGGGGGATGCAGATACGCAGTATTTT,TRBD2,NA,TRBJ2-3,TRBV9
CASSRGTAYGYTF,TGTGCCAGTAGTAGGGGGACGGCCTATGGCTACACCTTC,NA,NA,TRBJ1-2,TRBV19
CASSLIRESSYEQYF,TGTGCCAGCAGCTTAATCAGGGAAAGCTCCTACGAGCAGTACTTC,NA,NA,TRBJ2-7,TRBV11-2
CASSLAGRSDQPQHF,TGTGCCAGCAGCTTGGCCGGCCGGAGCGATCAGCCCCAGCATTTT,NA,NA,TRBJ1-5,TRBV5-4
CAWSLDAYTGELFF,TGTGCCTGGAGTTTGGACGCTTACACCGGGGAGCTGTTTTTT,NA,NA,TRBJ2-2,TRBV30
CASSLDGGRTEAFF,TGCGCCAGCAGCTTGGATGGGGGGCGGACTGAAGCTTTCTTT,NA,NA,TRBJ1-1,TRBV5-1
CASSLRDGGYGYTF,TGTGCCAGCAGCTTAAGGGACGGGGGCTATGGCTACACCTTC,NA,few,TRBJ1-2,TRBV7-8
CASSFLGSTGELFF,TGTGCCAGCAGCTTTCTCGGGTCGACCGGGGAGCTGTTTTTT,NA,NA,TRBJ2-2,TRBV7-9